Sequencing of this TCR beta chain was carried out in a study of shared clonotypes between healthy human individuals. Study as a whole: Three plates each covered CD4 naive and memory; CD8 naive two, CD8 memory one.

This CDR3 contains 18 residues. Trimming removed 0 bases from V and 0 bases from J, with 15 bases in between. Germline V lookup: CDR1 MGHRA, CDR2 YSYEKL. In regard to this clone: Its cognate antigen is unknown.

Genomic DNA of each subset was evenly split across several immunoSEQ plates. Source study methods: Filtering differed since immunoSEQ provided only junctions, with no quality scores. Clones were sequenced by immunoSEQ multiplex PCR, and TCRdb holds only the in-frame ones, with some missing. That table supplies the V and J calls and clone size; D and trimming were determined from the DNA. Of roughly 1.5 million clones listed, 95% to 99% are singletons. General observations from the study: Sequencing depth was expected to influence donor clonotype sharing.

The chain is built from TRBV4-1 and TRBJ1-5; a possible D gene is TRBD1 (6 bases). Input material: naive CD4+ T cells sorted from blood. As to subset: CD45RA+ positively selected. The clonotype comes from a man aged 30 to 39 in good health. Here the CDR3 DNA reads TGCGCCAGCAGCCAAGAAACCGGGACACATAATAGCAATCAGCCCCAGCATTTT. It codes for CASSQETGTHNSNQPQHF.